These T cell receptor beta chains were read from a single sample in a study of patients with pleural tuberculosis. MiXCR, applied by TCRdb to the reads, yields one record per CDR3 protein. The table lists 25,000 to 30,000 distinct CDR3 sequences, about 20% of them singletons. The sample taken for sequencing was peripheral blood. The receptors here all came from a human donor with pleural tuberculosis. Each CDR3 is given with its conserved first and last residue. The D gene is left open where the match is weak. A row's size may be missing; if present it is once, few, many or a size class.

D gene: TRBD2
J gene: TRBJ2-7
clone size: many
V gene: TRBV20-1
CDR3 DNA: TGCAGTGCGAGTACTAGCGGACTCACCTACGAGCAGTACTTC
CDR3 protein: CSASTSGLTYEQYF

D gene: NA
J gene: TRBJ2-7
clone size: many
V gene: TRBV7-8
CDR3 DNA: TGTGCCAGCAGCTTAGCTCCGCGGCGGCCCTACGAGCAGTACTTC
CDR3 protein: CASSLAPRRPYEQYF

D gene: NA
J gene: TRBJ1-5
clone size: NA
V gene: TRBV3-1
CDR3 DNA: TGTTCCGGCAGCCAAGATGTCGGGTTTCAGCCCCAGCATTTT
CDR3 protein: CSGSQDVGFQPQHF

D gene: NA
J gene: TRBJ1-2
clone size: many
V gene: TRBV4-3
CDR3 DNA: TGCGCCAGCAGCCAAGAGTTGGCCGGTGGCTACACCTTC
CDR3 protein: CASSQELAGGYTF

D gene: NA
J gene: TRBJ1-6
clone size: many
V gene: TRBV7-2
CDR3 DNA: TGTGCCAGCAGCCCGATAGCGGGTTCTGATAATTCACCCCTCCACTTT
CDR3 protein: CASSPIAGSDNSPLHF

D gene: NA
J gene: TRBJ1-5
clone size: many
V gene: TRBV9
CDR3 DNA: TGTGCCAGCAGCGTAGACGGGTATAGCAATCAGCCCCAGCATTTT
CDR3 protein: CASSVDGYSNQPQHF

D gene: TRBD1
J gene: TRBJ1-5
clone size: many
V gene: TRBV7-9
CDR3 DNA: TGTGCCAGCGGGTCGTCAGGGGGAAATAGCAATCAGCCCCAGCATTTT
CDR3 protein: CASGSSGGNSNQPQHF

D gene: TRBD2
J gene: TRBJ2-7
clone size: few
V gene: TRBV5-5
CDR3 DNA: TGTGCCAGCAGCAGCACACTAGCGGGGCCGAGGAGCTCCTACGAGCAGTACTTC
CDR3 protein: CASSSTLAGPRSSYEQYF

D gene: NA
J gene: TRBJ1-1
clone size: many
V gene: TRBV30
CDR3 DNA: TGTGCCTGGAGTACTACAGGGAGCGCTGAAGCTTTCTTT
CDR3 protein: CAWSTTGSAEAFF

D gene: TRBD1
J gene: TRBJ1-5
clone size: many
V gene: TRBV2
CDR3 DNA: TGTGCCAGCCAACAGGGGTACTCTAGCAATCAGCCCCAGCATTTT
CDR3 protein: CASQQGYSSNQPQHF

D gene: NA
J gene: TRBJ2-1
clone size: many
V gene: TRBV12-3/TRBV12-4
CDR3 DNA: TGTGCCAGCAGTTCGACCCTACATCGCGGCAATGAGCAGTTCTTC
CDR3 protein: CASSSTLHRGNEQFF

D gene: NA
J gene: TRBJ2-7
clone size: many
V gene: TRBV19
CDR3 DNA: TGTGCCAGTAGCGATCCGGGCTCCGTCTACGAGCAGTACTTC
CDR3 protein: CASSDPGSVYEQYF

D gene: TRBD1
J gene: TRBJ2-7
clone size: many
V gene: TRBV7-2
CDR3 DNA: TGTGCCAGCAGCTTAGCCTGGACAGGGGCCTACGAGCAGTACTTC
CDR3 protein: CASSLAWTGAYEQYF

D gene: TRBD2
J gene: TRBJ2-1
clone size: many
V gene: TRBV20-1
CDR3 DNA: TGCAGTGCTAGAGAGGGCTGGGGGGGGGCCTACAATGAGCAGTTCTTC
CDR3 protein: CSAREGWGGAYNEQFF

D gene: NA
J gene: TRBJ1-6
clone size: many
V gene: TRBV20-1
CDR3 DNA: TGCAGTGCTAGCGGCAGGGAAAACTCACCCCTCCACTTT
CDR3 protein: CSASGRENSPLHF

D gene: TRBD2
J gene: TRBJ2-3
clone size: medium-sized
V gene: TRBV6-1
CDR3 DNA: TGTGCCAGCACCACAGGACTAGCGGGGGATACGCAGTATTTT
CDR3 protein: CASTTGLAGDTQYF

D gene: NA
J gene: TRBJ1-6
clone size: NA
V gene: TRBV5-4
CDR3 DNA: TGTGCCAGCGGCCTGAGTCGGGCCAGGAGTCACTCACCCCTCCACTTT
CDR3 protein: CASGLSRARSHSPLHF

D gene: TRBD1
J gene: TRBJ1-1
clone size: many
V gene: TRBV30
CDR3 DNA: TGTGCCTGGATCCTGACAGGGACCTTTGAAGCTTTCTTT
CDR3 protein: CAWILTGTFEAFF

D gene: NA
J gene: TRBJ1-1
clone size: medium-sized
V gene: TRBV6-6
CDR3 DNA: TGTGCCAGCAGTTACACAGCTAACACTGAAGCTTTCTTT
CDR3 protein: CASSYTANTEAFF

D gene: NA
J gene: TRBJ1-1
clone size: many
V gene: TRBV19
CDR3 DNA: TGTGCCAGTAAGGACGGGCCCATGAACACTGAAGCTTTCTTT
CDR3 protein: CASKDGPMNTEAFF

D gene: NA
J gene: TRBJ1-1
clone size: many
V gene: TRBV10-2
CDR3 DNA: TGCGCCAGCAGACTACAGGCCCCCCAGAACACTGAAGCTTTCTTT
CDR3 protein: CASRLQAPQNTEAFF

D gene: NA
J gene: TRBJ2-7
clone size: NA
V gene: TRBV20-1
CDR3 DNA: TGCAGTGCTAGACAGGGGAGCTCCTACGAGCAGTACTTC
CDR3 protein: CSARQGSSYEQYF

D gene: NA
J gene: TRBJ2-1
clone size: few
V gene: TRBV12-3/TRBV12-4
CDR3 DNA: TGTGCCAGCAGTCGGAGTGAGCGGACCGACAATGAGCAGTTCTTC
CDR3 protein: CASSRSERTDNEQFF

D gene: NA
J gene: TRBJ2-5
clone size: many
V gene: TRBV4-3
CDR3 DNA: TGCGCCAGCAGCCAAGATTTTCGAGAGACCCAGTACTTC
CDR3 protein: CASSQDFRETQYF

D gene: NA
J gene: TRBJ1-2
clone size: once
V gene: TRBV4-2
CDR3 DNA: TGTGCCAGCGGCCAAGAAAGGCAGGGGAACTATGGCTACACCTTC
CDR3 protein: CASGQERQGNYGYTF

D gene: NA
J gene: TRBJ2-7
clone size: many
V gene: TRBV19
CDR3 DNA: TGTGCCAGTATTGGAAAGGGTCTCTACGAGCAGTACTTC
CDR3 protein: CASIGKGLYEQYF

D gene: NA
J gene: TRBJ2-1
clone size: many
V gene: TRBV12-3/TRBV12-4
CDR3 DNA: TGTGCCAGCAGTTTACTCCCCCATGAGCAGTTCTTC
CDR3 protein: CASSLLPHEQFF

D gene: TRBD1
J gene: TRBJ2-1
clone size: many
V gene: TRBV9
CDR3 DNA: TGTGCCAGCAGCGTAGAAGTGGGACAGGGGCACAATGAGCAGTTCTTC
CDR3 protein: CASSVEVGQGHNEQFF

D gene: NA
J gene: TRBJ2-7
clone size: NA
V gene: TRBV20-1
CDR3 DNA: TGCAGTGGAAGACAGGACTACGAGCAGTGCTTC
CDR3 protein: CSGRQDYEQCF

D gene: NA
J gene: TRBJ1-1
clone size: medium-sized
V gene: TRBV28
CDR3 DNA: TGTGCCAGCAGGGCGGCAGGGGTGAACACTGAAGCTTTCTTT
CDR3 protein: CASRAAGVNTEAFF

D gene: TRBD2
J gene: TRBJ2-5
clone size: many
V gene: TRBV29-1
CDR3 DNA: TGCAGCGTCCGGACAGCGGGGGCGCAGACCCAGTACTTC
CDR3 protein: CSVRTAGAQTQYF

D gene: NA
J gene: TRBJ1-3
clone size: many
V gene: TRBV5-1
CDR3 DNA: TGCGCCAGCAGCTTGGGCTCTGGAAACACCATATATTTT
CDR3 protein: CASSLGSGNTIYF

D gene: TRBD2
J gene: TRBJ2-5
clone size: many
V gene: TRBV6-1
CDR3 DNA: TGTGCCAGCAGTGGAACTAGCGCACAAGAGACCCAGTACTTC
CDR3 protein: CASSGTSAQETQYF

D gene: NA
J gene: TRBJ1-4
clone size: many
V gene: TRBV6-1
CDR3 DNA: TGTGCCAGCAGTCTGCCCGTTGCAACTAATGAAAAACTGTTTTTT
CDR3 protein: CASSLPVATNEKLFF

D gene: TRBD1
J gene: TRBJ1-4
clone size: few
V gene: TRBV29-1
CDR3 DNA: TGCAGCGGGGGGACAGAAAATAATGAAAAACTGTTTTTT
CDR3 protein: CSGGTENNEKLFF

D gene: NA
J gene: TRBJ2-7
clone size: many
V gene: TRBV7-8
CDR3 DNA: TGTGCCAGCAGCTTAGGCAGGGGCCACGAGCAGTACTTC
CDR3 protein: CASSLGRGHEQYF

D gene: TRBD1
J gene: TRBJ1-1
clone size: many
V gene: TRBV27
CDR3 DNA: TGTGCCAGCAGTTTATCGGGCAGGGGGATGAACACTGAAGCTTTCTTT
CDR3 protein: CASSLSGRGMNTEAFF

D gene: TRBD1
J gene: TRBJ2-1
clone size: few
V gene: TRBV12-3/TRBV12-4
CDR3 DNA: TGTGCCAGCAACTCCGGGACAGGGGGCTACAATGAGCAGTTCTTC
CDR3 protein: CASNSGTGGYNEQFF

D gene: NA
J gene: TRBJ2-5
clone size: many
V gene: TRBV27
CDR3 DNA: TGTGCCAGCAGTTTATTGGCAGGGGAGACCCAGTACTTC
CDR3 protein: CASSLLAGETQYF

D gene: NA
J gene: TRBJ2-1
clone size: many
V gene: TRBV11-1
CDR3 DNA: TGTGCCAGCAGCTCAGCGGTGGACGGTAGGTTCTTC
CDR3 protein: CASSSAVDGRFF

D gene: NA
J gene: TRBJ2-1
clone size: many
V gene: TRBV2
CDR3 DNA: TGTGCCAGCAGTGCTACATCCGAGCAGTTCTTC
CDR3 protein: CASSATSEQFF

D gene: TRBD1
J gene: TRBJ1-1
clone size: many
V gene: TRBV19
CDR3 DNA: TGTGCCACTACCGGCCTAGGGGGCGTCACTGAAGCTTTCTTT
CDR3 protein: CATTGLGGVTEAFF

D gene: TRBD2
J gene: TRBJ2-3
clone size: NA
V gene: TRBV6-1
CDR3 DNA: TGTGCCTACGGGGGACTAGCGGGGGCCTCAGATACGCAGTATTTT
CDR3 protein: CAYGGLAGASDTQYF